This note documents a single T cell receptor beta chain sequence. No antigen is known for it. The study ran its PCR with 60 Vbeta and 13 Jbeta primers. Data came from immunoSEQ multiplex PCR; TCRdb stores just in-frame clones and leaves some out. The table has about 83,000 clones, 80% to 90% seen once; the top ten hold 1.9%. This specimen comes from a study of cytomegalovirus exposure and HLA in healthy donors. The study's findings and limits: In a later analysis, several top co-occurrence clusters appeared linked to parvovirus B19, influenza, CMV and Epstein-Barr virus.

Each donor was healthy, and each was a bone marrow donor. The CDR3 spans 18 residues. V was clipped by 1 base and J by 10 bases; unmatched bases: 19. Germline lookup yields CDR1 GTSNPN and CDR2 SVGIG (reference sequence). This sequence was found in a woman younger than 45 in good health and CMV-seronegative. This sequence joins TRBV30 and TRBJ1-4, with 9 bases aligning to TRBD1. The sequenced sample consisted of PBMCs. This CDR3 reads CAWSEDRGLRLRDGKLFF. Written as DNA, the CDR3 is TGTGCCTGGAGTGAAGACAGGGGGTTGCGTCTTAGGGATGGAAAACTGTTTTTT.